This T cell receptor beta chain was recorded in a study of cytomegalovirus exposure and HLA in healthy donors. On the study more broadly: Prior work identified 120 million or so unique TCR beta sequences in around 170 million T cells.

The germline V gene encodes CDR1 MNHEY and CDR2 SVGAGI. The V end lost 6 bases, the J end lost 4 bases, and 15 bases lay between the germline ends. The CDR3 has 14 amino acids. PCR involved 60 Vbeta and 13 Jbeta primers. Generated by immunoSEQ multiplex PCR, the TCRdb table keeps only in-frame clones and is missing some. The top ten clones hold 6% to 7.5% of a sample with 150,000 or so clones, 65% to 85% of them seen once. The TCR comes from a man aged 35 to 55 in good health and CMV-seropositive. Sequencing was performed on PBMCs. The genes are TRBV6-5 and TRBJ2-5, with unresolved D. CDR3 sequence: CASRQVAGGETQYF. For the CDR3, the DNA is TGTGCCAGCAGGCAAGTCGCAGGTGGAGAGACCCAGTACTTC.